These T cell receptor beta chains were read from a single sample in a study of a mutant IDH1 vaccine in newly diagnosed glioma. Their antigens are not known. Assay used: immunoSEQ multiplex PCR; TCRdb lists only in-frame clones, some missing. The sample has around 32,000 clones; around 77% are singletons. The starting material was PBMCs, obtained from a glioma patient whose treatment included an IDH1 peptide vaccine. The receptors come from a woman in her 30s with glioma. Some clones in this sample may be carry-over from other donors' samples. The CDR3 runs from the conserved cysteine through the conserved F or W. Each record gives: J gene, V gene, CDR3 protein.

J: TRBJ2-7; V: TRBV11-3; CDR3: CASSTQGRVSYEQYF
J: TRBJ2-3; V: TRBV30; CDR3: CAWRLATDTQYF
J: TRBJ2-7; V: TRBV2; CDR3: CASSASGGTDEQYF
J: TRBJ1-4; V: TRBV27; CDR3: CASTPEGGEKLFF
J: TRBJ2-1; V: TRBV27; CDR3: CASSSWGGNEQFF
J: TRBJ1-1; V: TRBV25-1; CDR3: CASSENVDTEAFF
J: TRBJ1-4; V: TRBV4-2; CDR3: CASSSIGGSNEKLFF
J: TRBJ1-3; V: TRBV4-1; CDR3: CASSQVPSGGNTIYF
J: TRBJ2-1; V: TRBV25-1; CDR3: CASSGLTSGIYNEQFF
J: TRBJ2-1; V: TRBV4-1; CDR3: CASSQAEGLALNEQFF
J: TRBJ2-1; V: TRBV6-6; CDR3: CASTYGLAGVNEQFF
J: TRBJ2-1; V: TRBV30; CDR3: CAWSYSGLRNEQFF
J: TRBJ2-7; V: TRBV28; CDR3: CASSLWGQGASGEQYF
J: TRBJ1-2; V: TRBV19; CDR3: CASSMVGQANGYTF
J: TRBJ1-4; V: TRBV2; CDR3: CASGAQGGNEKLFF
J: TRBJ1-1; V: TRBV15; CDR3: CATSESQGLWTEAFF
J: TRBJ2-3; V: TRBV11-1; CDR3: CASSSSPRGSTDTQYF
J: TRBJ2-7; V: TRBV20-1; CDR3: CSARRGTSRYF
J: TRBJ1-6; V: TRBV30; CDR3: CAWTTGEVNSPLHF
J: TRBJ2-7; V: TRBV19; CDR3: CASSIRHGLAYEQYF
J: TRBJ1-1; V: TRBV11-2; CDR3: CASTHGRVNTEAFF
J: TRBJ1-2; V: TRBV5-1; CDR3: CASSLDRVTSLDGYTF
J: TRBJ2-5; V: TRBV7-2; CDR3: CASRRQGVETQYF
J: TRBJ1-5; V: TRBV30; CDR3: CAWSGAGVNQPQHF
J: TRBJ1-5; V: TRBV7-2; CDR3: CASRSTGTGGTQPQHF
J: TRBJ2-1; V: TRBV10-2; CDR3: CASNAGTRSQGEQFF
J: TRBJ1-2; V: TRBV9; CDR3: CASSERGWTYGYTF
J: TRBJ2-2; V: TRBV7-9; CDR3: CASNTRGQGGSGELFF
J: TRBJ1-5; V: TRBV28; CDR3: CATSRGSQPQHF
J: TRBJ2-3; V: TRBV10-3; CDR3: CAISESASRSQYF
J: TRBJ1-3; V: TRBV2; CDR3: CASSWDSYSGNTIYF
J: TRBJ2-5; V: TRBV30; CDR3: CAWGRRGAWEETQYF
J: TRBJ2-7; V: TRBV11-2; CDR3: CASSLDRGQGEQYF
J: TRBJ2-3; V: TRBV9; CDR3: CASSVEGAITDTQYF
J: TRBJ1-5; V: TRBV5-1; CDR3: CASSLDPNQPQHF
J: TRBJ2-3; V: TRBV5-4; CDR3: CASLGGEGTDTQYF
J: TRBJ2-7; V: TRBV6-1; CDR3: CASSALPGQGYEQYF
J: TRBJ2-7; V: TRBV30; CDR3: CAWSRQGVNEQYF
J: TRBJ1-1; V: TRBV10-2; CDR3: CASSESGGTEAFF
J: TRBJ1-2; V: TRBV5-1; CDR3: CASSHGSIWDYGYTF
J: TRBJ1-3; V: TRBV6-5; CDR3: CASRSPGDTIYF
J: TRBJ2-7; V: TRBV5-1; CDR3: CASSFGGTGVTYEQYF
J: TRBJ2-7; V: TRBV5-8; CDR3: CASSLWGAYEQYF
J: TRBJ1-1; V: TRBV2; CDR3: CASSPQGVRTEAFF
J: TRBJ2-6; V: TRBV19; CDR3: CASSQSGANVLTF
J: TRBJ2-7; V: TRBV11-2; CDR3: CASSLQSRIYEQYF
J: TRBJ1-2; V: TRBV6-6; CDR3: CASSYSAGLADGYTF
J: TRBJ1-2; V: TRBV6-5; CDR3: CASSYSHGTGGGGYTF
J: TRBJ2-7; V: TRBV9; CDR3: CASSTASGGYEQYF
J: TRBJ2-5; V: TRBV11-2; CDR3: CASSQRGIPQETQYF
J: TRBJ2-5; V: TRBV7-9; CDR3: CASSSGGAETQYF
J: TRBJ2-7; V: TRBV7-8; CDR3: CASRQNAGRASSYEQYF
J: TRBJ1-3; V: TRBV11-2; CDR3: CASSLVGSLSGNTIYF